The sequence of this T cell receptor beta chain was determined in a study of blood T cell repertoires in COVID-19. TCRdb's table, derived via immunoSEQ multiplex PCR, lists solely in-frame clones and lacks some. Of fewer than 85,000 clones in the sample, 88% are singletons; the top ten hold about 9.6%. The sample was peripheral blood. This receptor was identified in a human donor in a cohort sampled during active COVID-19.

This chain's CDR3 is CASSQGYGREEEETQYF. The CDR3 DNA follows: TGTGCCAGCAGCCAAGGGTACGGGCGGGAGGAGGAGGAGACCCAGTACTTC. The chain links TRBV3-1 (or the pseudogene TRBV3-2) to TRBJ2-5; 8 nucleotides line up with TRBD2. This CDR3 has 17 residues. Germline loops: CDR1 LGHDT, CDR2 YNNKEL (reference sequence). V lost 1 base and J lost 5; bases outside the gene matches: 12.